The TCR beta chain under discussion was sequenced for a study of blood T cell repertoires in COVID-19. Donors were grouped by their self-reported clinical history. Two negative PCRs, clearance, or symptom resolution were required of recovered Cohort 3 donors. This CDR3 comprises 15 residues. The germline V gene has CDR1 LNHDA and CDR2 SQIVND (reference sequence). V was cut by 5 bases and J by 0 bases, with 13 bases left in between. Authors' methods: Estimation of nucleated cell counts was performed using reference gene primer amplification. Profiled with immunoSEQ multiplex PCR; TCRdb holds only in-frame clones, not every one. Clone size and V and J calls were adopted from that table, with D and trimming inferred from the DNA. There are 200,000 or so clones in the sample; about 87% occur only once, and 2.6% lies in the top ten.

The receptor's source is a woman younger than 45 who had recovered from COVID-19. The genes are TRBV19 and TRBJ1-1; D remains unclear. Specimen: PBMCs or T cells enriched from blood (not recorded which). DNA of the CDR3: TGTGCCAGTAGTGAGATCATGAGCTTGAACACTGAAGCTTTCTTT. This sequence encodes CASSEIMSLNTEAFF.